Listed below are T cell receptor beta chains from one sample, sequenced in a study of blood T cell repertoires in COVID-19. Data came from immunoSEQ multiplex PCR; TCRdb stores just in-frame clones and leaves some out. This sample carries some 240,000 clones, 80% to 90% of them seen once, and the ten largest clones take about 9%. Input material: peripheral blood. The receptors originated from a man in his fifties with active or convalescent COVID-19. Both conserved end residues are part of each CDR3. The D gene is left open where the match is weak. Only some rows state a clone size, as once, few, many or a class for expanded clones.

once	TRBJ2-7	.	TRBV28	TGTGCCAGCAGTGCAGGAGGTAGCGCCCCTTCCTACGAGCAGTACTTC	CASSAGGSAPSYEQYF
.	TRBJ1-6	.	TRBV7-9	TGTGCCAGCAGCTTAACGTTGGGCAGGGGCTCACCCCTCCACTTT	CASSLTLGRGSPLHF
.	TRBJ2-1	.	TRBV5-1	TGCGCCAGCAGCTTGTATAATGAGCAGTTCTTC	CASSLYNEQFF
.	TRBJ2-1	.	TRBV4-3	TGCGCCAGCAGCCAAGATAGCAGCGTCTGGTTCTTC	CASSQDSSVWFF
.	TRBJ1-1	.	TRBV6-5	.	CASSSSTGHMNTEAFF
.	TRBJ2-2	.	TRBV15	TGTGCCACCAGCAGAGATGTGGGGCAGGGCGGGGAGCTGTTTTTT	CATSRDVGQGGELFF
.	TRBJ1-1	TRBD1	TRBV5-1	TGCGCCAGCAGCTTGTATGGGACAGGGGACACTGAAGCTTTCTTT	CASSLYGTGDTEAFF
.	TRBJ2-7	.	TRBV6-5	TGTGCCAGCAGTTACTCGTCGGGGGGCCTCTACGAGCAGTACTTC	CASSYSSGGLYEQYF
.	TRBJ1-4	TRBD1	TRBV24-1	TGTGCCACCAGTGCCTCACAGGGGACTAATGAAAAACTGTTTTTT	CATSASQGTNEKLFF
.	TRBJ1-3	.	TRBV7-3	TGTGCCAGCAGCTTAATGGCAGCGTCTGGAAACACCATATATTTT	CASSLMAASGNTIYF
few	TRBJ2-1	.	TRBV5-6	TGTGCCAGCCTGGGGGCAGGACGCTCCTACAATGAGCAGTTCTTC	CASLGAGRSYNEQFF
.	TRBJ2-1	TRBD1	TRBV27	TGTGCCAGCAGTTTATCAGGGGGCTATGAGCAGTTCTTC	CASSLSGGYEQFF
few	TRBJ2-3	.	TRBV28	TGTGCCAGCAGTTTCATCCAGGGGAGCACAGATACGCAGTATTTT	CASSFIQGSTDTQYF
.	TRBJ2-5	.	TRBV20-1	TGCAGTGCTTCCCCAACTGAGGCCCAGTACTTC	CSASPTEAQYF
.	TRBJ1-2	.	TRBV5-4	TGTGCCAGCAGCTTTCGGGCGGACACCTATGGCTACACCTTC	CASSFRADTYGYTF
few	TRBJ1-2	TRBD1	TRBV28	TGTGCCAGCAGTCCGCCGGGACAGGGAGTTTACGGCTACACCTTC	CASSPPGQGVYGYTF
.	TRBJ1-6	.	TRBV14	TGTGCCAGCAGCCAAGATTGGGGGGGTAATTCACCCCTCCACTTT	CASSQDWGGNSPLHF
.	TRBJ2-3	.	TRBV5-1	TGCGCCAGCAGCGAACCAACAGGGATGGAAACAGATACGCAGTATTTT	CASSEPTGMETDTQYF
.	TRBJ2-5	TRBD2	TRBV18	TGTGCCAGCTCACCCCTAAGCGGGGGGGCCTTGGAGACCCAGTACTTC	CASSPLSGGALETQYF